This T cell receptor beta chain was sequenced in a study of cytomegalovirus exposure and HLA in healthy donors. Study-level background: From HLA-typed donors, an early data release held about 92 million unique TCRs.

Study findings and constraints: Within an earlier analysis, most TCR beta V segments proved productive either about 90% or about 30% of the time. Presence/absence analyses assumed roughly uniform sequencing depth across donors, which may not hold.

The PCR ran on 60 Vbeta and 13 Jbeta primers. Sequencing used immunoSEQ multiplex PCR; TCRdb keeps in-frame clones, though not all of them. The repertoire holds 76,000 or so clones, with less than 80% as singletons. A word on this clone: Antigen specificity is unknown.

CDR1 is MNHEY, CDR2 SVGAGI, per germline. The CDR3 loop spans 14 amino acids. V gave up 6 bases and J gave up 5 bases; unmatched junction bases: 7. The receptor was isolated from a man aged 25 to 40 in good health and CMV-seronegative. This chain links TRBV6-5 with TRBJ2-5, with 9 bases that match TRBD1. Source material: PBMCs. In DNA form, the CDR3 reads TGTGCCAGCAGCTCCGGGACAGGGTCCGAGACCCAGTACTTC. It encodes CASSSGTGSETQYF.